This T cell receptor beta chain is drawn from a study of blood T cell repertoires in COVID-19. About the study: Acute and convalescent COVID-19 specimens originated in the United States, Italy and Spain. Sample material is recorded as cDNA or gDNA derived from T cells, B-cell-depleted T cells, or PBMCs.

The CDR3 sequence is 15 residues long. The germline gives CDR1 KGHSH, CDR2 LQKENI. V dropped 2 bases and J dropped 5; count of bases not matched to a gene: 9. Using immunoSEQ multiplex PCR, the repertoire was profiled, and TCRdb retains in-frame clones only, with some absent. The sample lists 76,000 or so clones, around 91% occurring once. Material for sequencing was peripheral blood. The sequence derives from a human donor in a cohort sampled during active COVID-19. The rearrangement links TRBV18 to TRBJ2-7; 7 bases are a match to TRBD1. The CDR3 DNA is TGTGCCAGCTCACCATCAACAGGGGAGTTCGACGAGCAGTACTTC. It specifies CASSPSTGEFDEQYF.